The next 8 T cell receptor beta chains were all read from a single sample in a study of T cells in Graves' hyperthyroidism and ophthalmopathy. Using RNA transcripts as the source, TCR beta CDR3 regions were amplified. The TCR CDR3 was amplified in a first-round RT-PCR using the HTBI primer set. TCRdb re-called the multiplex PCR reads through MiXCR, storing one row per CDR3 protein. The data hold about 770,000 distinct CDR3 sequences, with around 20% observed a single time. The material sequenced was blood. The receptors here all came from a woman in her 50s with Graves' hyperthyroidism that later progressed to Graves' ophthalmopathy.

This clonotype was seen a handful of times. Relative to the germline gene, one junction end is altered; a read error may explain this. V is TRBV5-1 and J is TRBJ2-1; D call uncertain. This CDR3 comprises 14 residues. Per the germline V gene, CDR1 is SGHRS and CDR2 is YFSETQ. The CDR3 DNA reads as TGCGACAGCAGCTTGGTTGGCTTTGGGGATGAGCAGTTCTTC. Its protein product is CDSSLVGFGDEQFF.

J is TRBJ1-1 and V is TRBV3-1, with no clear D. The V end lost 2 bases, the J end lost 4 bases, and 11 bases lay between the germline ends. The length of the CDR3 is 14 residues. Germline CDR1 is LGHDT and CDR2 is YNNKEL (reference sequence). CDR3 DNA sequence: TGTGCCAGCAGCCAACACCAACTGAGCACTGAAGCTTTCTTT. It encodes CASSQHQLSTEAFF.

The V call is TRBV9, the J call TRBJ1-1; D uncertain. This CDR3 is 20 amino acids long. CDR1 and CDR2 from the germline V gene are SGDLS and YYNGEE. V was shortened by 4 bases and J by 0 bases, with 28 bases between the two germline ends. The CDR3 DNA follows: TGTGCCAGCAGCATCCACCCCTCCCCCTCCAGGACGGCTATGAACACTGAAGCTTTCTTT. Translation: CASSIHPSPSRTAMNTEAFF.

This clonotype was counted a few times. The chain links TRBV7-3 to TRBJ1-1, with D hard to call. The V gene lost 8 bases and the J gene lost 1 base, with 11 bases spanning the gap. The germline V gene has CDR1 SGHTA and CDR2 FQGTGA. CDR3 length: 13 residues. The DNA of the CDR3 is TGTGCCAGCCGCGGTGGGAGGAACACTGAAGCTTTCTTT. It specifies CASRGGRNTEAFF.

This clonotype was observed a handful of times. This chain joins TRBV29-1 and TRBJ2-6, with D maybe TRBD1 (6 bases). CDR1 and CDR2 from the germline V gene are SQVTM and ANQGSEA. Trimming pared 0 bases from V and 0 bases from J, leaving 15 bases between. This CDR3 spans 18 amino acids. This chain's CDR3 is CSVEEQQGSASGANVLTF. DNA of the CDR3: TGCAGCGTTGAAGAACAACAGGGTTCAGCCTCTGGGGCCAACGTCCTGACTTTC.

The chain is built from TRBV19 and TRBJ2-6; 7 bases are a match to TRBD1. This CDR3 is built from 16 residues. CDR1 LNHDA and CDR2 SQIVND come from the germline V gene (reference sequence). Trimming cost V 6 bases and J 2 bases; bases outside gene matches: 7. The CDR3, as DNA: TGTGCCAGTAGGACAAACAGGGGTGCTGGGGCCAACGTCCTGACTTTC. The encoded protein is CASRTNRGAGANVLTF.

This clonotype was found many times. This chain uses TRBV2 with TRBJ1-6; 9 nucleotides match TRBD1. Unmatched junction bases numbered 8, after V lost 8 bases and J lost 9 bases. CDR1 and CDR2 from the germline V gene are SNHLY and FYNNEI. This CDR3 is built from 14 residues. The CDR3 is CASSAGQGTSPLHF. The CDR3 DNA is TGTGCCAGCTCTGCGGGACAGGGTACTTCACCCCTCCACTTT. The variable domain in full, completed from reference TRBV2 and TRBJ1-6, reads EPEVTQTPSHQVTQMGQEVILRCVPISNHLYFYWYRQILGQKVEFLVSFYNNEISEKSEIFDDQFSVERPDGSNFTLKIRSTKLEDSAMYFCASSAGQGTSPLHFGNGTRLTVT.

This clonotype was counted ten times or more. The V gene is TRBV20-1, the J gene TRBJ1-5, with D uncertain. Trimming stripped 3 bases from V and 5 bases from J, with 11 bases between. This CDR3 is 13 amino acids long. CDR1 and CDR2 from the germline V gene are DFQATT and SNEGSKA (reference sequence). The chain's CDR3 is CSASGREDQPQHF. The DNA for the CDR3 is TGCAGTGCTAGTGGACGGGAGGATCAGCCCCAGCATTTT.